The 9 T cell receptor beta chains in this list originate from one sample, sequenced in a study of T cells after somatic rescue of genetic block. The method was immunoSEQ multiplex PCR; TCRdb's version includes in-frame clones alone and lacks a portion of them. The table has about 52,000 clones, around 96% seen once. Material for sequencing was peripheral blood mononuclear cells (PBMCs). Receptor source: a child under two years old.

J is TRBJ2-7 and V is TRBV4-1, with 11 bases identical to TRBD2. From germline, CDR1 is MGHRA and CDR2 YSYEKL. The CDR3 has 17 residues. After removal of 3 bases from V and 0 bases from J, the junction contained 7 bases not matched to a gene. The CDR3 nucleotides read TGCGCCAGCAGCCAGGGACTAGCGGCACGAAGCTCCTACGAGCAGTACTTC. Translating gives CASSQGLAARSSYEQYF.

The chain uses TRBV7-2 and TRBJ2-2; weak D call: TRBD2 (5 bases). The CDR3 consists of 16 residues. Germline assignment: CDR1 SGHTA and CDR2 FQGNSA. Between the trimmed V and J ends, which lost 3 bases and 2 bases, there was a span of 13 bases. The CDR3 here is CASSFEGGLNTGELFF. The CDR3 DNA reads TGTGCCAGCAGCTTTGAGGGCGGGCTTAACACCGGGGAGCTGTTTTTT.

V is TRBV5-1 and J is TRBJ2-1; the match to TRBD2 covers 8 bases. The CDR3 is 14 residues long. Germline CDR1 SGHRS, CDR2 YFSETQ. V gave up 3 bases and J gave up 1 base; unmatched junction bases: 0. The CDR3 spells CASSSGGSYNEQFF. CDR3 DNA: TGCGCCAGCAGCTCGGGAGGGTCCTACAATGAGCAGTTCTTC.

CDR3 region: CASSLGRASGRSDEQFF. For the CDR3, the DNA is TGTGCCAGCAGCTTAGGCCGAGCTAGCGGGCGAAGTGATGAGCAGTTCTTC. The gene calls are TRBV11-2 and TRBJ2-1; 8 bases are shared with TRBD2. The V and J ends lost 1 base and 8 bases, in that order; junction bases with no gene match: 13. This CDR3 spans 17 amino acids. The V gene's germline CDR1 is SGHAT and CDR2 FQNNGV. Drawing the rest from reference TRBV11-2 and TRBJ2-1, the complete variable domain is EAGVAQSPRYKIIEKRQSVAFWCNPISGHATLYWYQQILGQGPKLLIQFQNNGVVDDSQLPKDRFSAERLKGVDSTLKIQPAKLEDSAVYLCASSLGRASGRSDEQFFGPGTRLTVL.

The genes are TRBV21-1 and TRBJ2-3; TRBD2, the table's D call, was not compared with the DNA. TRBV21-1 is assigned pseudogene status. This CDR3 region has 14 residues. CDR3 residues: CASKVAGLTDTQYF. CDR3 bases: TGTGCCAGCAAGGTAGCGGGATTGACAGATACGCAGTATTTT.

A word on this clone: The germline gene is not matched at one end of the junction; a read error may be the cause. The genes are TRBV6-1 and TRBJ2-7; no reliable D call. The CDR3 contains 13 residues. Germline CDR1 is MNHNS and CDR2 is SASEGT. The chain's CDR3 is CAISGGRDYEQYF. CDR3 coding DNA: TGTGCCATCAGTGGTGGCAGAGACTACGAGCAGTACTTC.

With regard to this clone: The same CDR3 arises from other DNA sequences in this sample as well. This rearrangement joins TRBV7-9 to TRBJ2-7; D is perhaps TRBD2 (5 bases). Trimming shortened V by 0 bases and J by 3 bases, and 6 bases separated the two germline ends. Germline V lookup: CDR1 SEHNR, CDR2 FQNEAQ (reference sequence). The CDR3 spans 13 residues. The CDR3 loop reads CASSLAGSYEQYF. The CDR3 DNA follows: TGTGCCAGCAGCTTAGCGGGGAGCTACGAGCAGTACTTC.

The chain has TRBV7-2 and TRBJ2-7, with D hard to call. Trimming cost V 1 base and J 0 bases, with 10 bases left between them. The germline V gene encodes CDR1 SGHTA and CDR2 FQGNSA. The CDR3 spans 15 residues. CDR3 coding DNA: TGTGCCAGCAGCTTAGGGTACTCTAGCTCCTACGAGCAGTACTTC. Translated: CASSLGYSSSYEQYF.

This chain links TRBV4-1 with TRBJ1-6; D possibly corresponds to TRBD1 (5 bases). Trimming removed 1 base at V and 9 bases at J, with 13 bases between. This CDR3 is built from 15 residues. Germline V CDR1 and CDR2: MGHRA, YSYEKL. Here the CDR3 reads CASSQAVQGLSPLHF. DNA of the CDR3: TGCGCCAGCAGCCAAGCCGTCCAGGGCCTTTCACCCCTCCACTTT.